Below, 6 T cell receptor beta chains from the same sample are listed, as sequenced in a study of T cells in Graves' hyperthyroidism and ophthalmopathy (dated by TCRdb to between 2017 and 2020). The library was prepared using multiplex PCR. Sequencing took place on an Illumina HiSeq 2000. The TCR beta CDR3 regions were amplified from the RNA transcripts. The TCR CDR3 was subjected to a first round of RT-PCR using the HTBI primer set and the Qiagen OneStep RT-PCR kit. TCRdb ran its own pipeline on the public reads, namely fastp trimming at Q25 and MiXCR clone calling, and kept in-frame beta chains. Rows with one shared CDR3 protein collapse into an entry with the most common genes and DNA. The sample table lists about 640,000 distinct CDR3 sequences, around 20% of them with a count of one. The top ten constitute around a third of the sample. The sample consisted of blood. These receptors were collected from a young man with Graves' ophthalmopathy.

The table lists this clonotype with a count of one. The junction shows a germline mismatch at one end, possibly a read error. This CDR3 is CSAPGASNENLFF. As DNA, the CDR3 is TGCAGTGCTCCAGGGGCCTCTAATGAAAACCTGTTTTTT. This rearrangement joins TRBV20-1 to TRBJ1-4, with D possibly matching TRBD1 (6 bases). The CDR3 has 13 amino acids. The germline gives CDR1 DFQATT, CDR2 SNEGSKA (reference sequence).

The chain combines TRBV18 with TRBJ2-1; 9 nucleotides agree with TRBD1. Germline trimming cut 4 bases from V and 7 bases from J; bases unmatched to any gene: 8. Germline V lookup: CDR1 KGHSH, CDR2 LQKENI. The CDR3 is 15 amino acids. The CDR3 bases are TGTGCCAGCTCACGTGCACAGGGGGCTATGAATGAGCAGTTCTTC. Protein product: CASSRAQGAMNEQFF.

This clonotype turned up a few times. This chain joins TRBV20-1 and TRBJ1-6, with D perhaps matching TRBD1 (6 bases). V was clipped by 3 bases and J by 7 bases, with 13 bases between them. CDR1 is DFQATT, CDR2 SNEGSKA, per germline (reference sequence). This CDR3 comprises 14 residues. The CDR3 sequence is CSAREDRQNSPLHF. The CDR3 DNA reads as TGCAGTGCTAGGGAGGACAGACAAAATTCACCCCTCCACTTT.

Many counts were recorded for this clonotype. V usage is TRBV7-2 and J usage is TRBJ2-3; D ambiguous. This CDR3 has 14 amino acids. CDR1 and CDR2 from the germline V gene are SGHTA and FQGNSA. Trimming left V 3 bases short and J 4 bases short, with 11 bases between. The DNA of the CDR3 is TGTGCCAGCAGCTTCGGTTGGCAGTCAGATACGCAGTATTTT. Translating gives CASSFGWQSDTQYF.

Note on this clonotype: A much larger clonotype is one base distant, so this may be a read error. The chain employs TRBV11-2 and TRBJ1-1; 8 bases are a match to TRBD1. The CDR3 sequence is 15 residues long. In germline, CDR1 is SGHAT, CDR2 FQNNGV. V was clipped by 11 bases and J by 5 bases; unmatched bases: 16. CDR3 sequence: CAWAGQGGGRTEAFF. The CDR3 nucleotides read TGTGCCTGGGCAGGACAGGGCGGGGGGCGGACTGAAGCTTTCTTT.

The rearrangement joins TRBV14 to TRBJ2-1, with 7 bases fitting TRBD2. J lost 4 bases, V lost 2 bases, and 5 bases had no gene match. The CDR3 covers 15 residues. Per the germline V gene, CDR1 is SGHDN and CDR2 is FVKESK. The CDR3 sequence is CASSQWGGNYNEQFF. In DNA form, the CDR3 reads TGTGCCAGCAGCCAATGGGGGGGAAATTACAATGAGCAGTTCTTC.